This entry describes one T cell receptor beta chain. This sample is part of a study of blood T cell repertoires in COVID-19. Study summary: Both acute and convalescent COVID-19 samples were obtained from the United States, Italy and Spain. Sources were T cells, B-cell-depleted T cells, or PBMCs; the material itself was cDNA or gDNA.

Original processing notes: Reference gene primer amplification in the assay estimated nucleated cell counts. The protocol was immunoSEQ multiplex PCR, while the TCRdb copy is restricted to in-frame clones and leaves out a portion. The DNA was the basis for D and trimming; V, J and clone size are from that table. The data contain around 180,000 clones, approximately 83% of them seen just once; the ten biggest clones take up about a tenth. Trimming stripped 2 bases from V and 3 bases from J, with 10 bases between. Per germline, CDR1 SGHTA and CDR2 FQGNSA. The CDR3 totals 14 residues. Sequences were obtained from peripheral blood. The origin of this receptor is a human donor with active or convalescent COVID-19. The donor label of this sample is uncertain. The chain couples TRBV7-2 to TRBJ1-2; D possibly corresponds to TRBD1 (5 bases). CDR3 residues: CASSLTGGYYGYTF. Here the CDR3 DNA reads TGTGCCAGCAGCTTAACGGGGGGTTACTATGGCTACACCTTC. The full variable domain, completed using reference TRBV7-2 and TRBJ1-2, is GAGVSQSPSNKVTEKGKDVELRCDPISGHTALYWYRQSLGQGLEFLIYFQGNSAPDKSGLPSDRFSAERTGGSVSTLTIQRTQQEDSAVYLCASSLTGGYYGYTFGSGTRLTVV.